Each of the 11 T cell receptor beta chains below was sequenced from the same sample in a study of identical twins. TCRdb used MiXCR to reprocess the 5' RACE reads, holding one entry per CDR3 protein. Seen here are 250,000 or so distinct CDR3 sequences, approximately 7.3% observed once, and the top ten hold more than 5%. These data were also filed under a second study, of yellow fever vaccine responses in identical twins.

Sequencing was done on a sample of CD8+ T cells sorted from blood. The receptor set was obtained from a woman younger than 35 in good health.

This clonotype was found many times. The V call is TRBV6-2 or TRBV6-3, the J call TRBJ2-1; possible D gene TRBD2, 6 bases. Trimming stripped 5 bases from V and 1 base from J, with 12 bases between. CDR3 length: 15 amino acids. Germline assignment: CDR1 MNHEY and CDR2 SVGEGT. CDR3 coding DNA: TGTGCCAGCAGTATAGCGGCCTGGTCCTACAATGAGCAGTTCTTC. It yields the protein CASSIAAWSYNEQFF.

This clonotype was seen a few times. A much larger clone sits a single nucleotide away, making a read error possible. CDR3 sequence: CASSEVTQYF. The CDR3 DNA sequence: TGTGCCAGCAGTGAAGTGACCCAGTACTTC. The chain links TRBV6-1 to TRBJ2-5; no clear D. V was pared by 1 base and J by 7 bases, with 1 base between. CDR3 length equals 10 residues. Germline-derived CDR1 and CDR2 are MNHNS and SASEGT.

The genes are TRBV4-2 and TRBJ2-1; 7 bases align to TRBD2. This CDR3 region has 15 residues. The V gene's germline CDR1 is LGHNA and CDR2 YNFKEQ. V lost 2 bases to trimming and J lost 6 bases; unmatched junction nucleotides: 7. The CDR3 nucleotides read TGTGCCAGCAGCCAATGGGGGGGGGGTGGCAATGAGCAGTTCTTC. Amino acids: CASSQWGGGGNEQFF.

This clonotype was seen many times. V usage is TRBV7-3 and J usage is TRBJ2-3, with D tentatively TRBD2 (6 bases). The CDR3 runs 20 residues. V was trimmed by 1 base and J by 1 base, leaving 24 bases between them. Germline CDR1 SGHTA, CDR2 FQGTGA. The DNA for the CDR3 is TGTGCCAGCAGCTTAAGGTCGGCGGACGGGAGTAAGTTGGGCACAGATACGCAGTATTTT. Translation gives CASSLRSADGSKLGTDTQYF.

This clonotype was recorded a few times. V and J are TRBV5-6 and TRBJ2-7; TRBD2 is a possible D gene (5 bases). This CDR3 spans 15 amino acids. The V gene lost 1 base and the J gene lost 0 bases, with 11 bases spanning the gap. Germline V gene data show CDR1 as SGHDT and CDR2 as YYEEEE. Here the CDR3 reads CASSLWERPSYEQYF. The CDR3 DNA sequence: TGTGCCAGCAGCTTGTGGGAGAGACCCTCCTACGAGCAGTACTTC. Together with reference TRBV5-6 and TRBJ2-7, the CDR3 gives the full variable domain: DAGVTQSPTHLIKTRGQQVTLRCSPKSGHDTVSWYQQALGQGPQFIFQYYEEEERQRGNFPDRFSGHQFPNYSSELNVNALLLGDSALYLCASSLWERPSYEQYFGPGTRLTVT.

This clonotype was seen at least ten times. The chain recombines TRBV28 with TRBJ2-3; D remains ambiguous. Looked up from germline, CDR1 is MDHEN and CDR2 is SYDVKM. Trimming took off 3 bases at V and 2 bases at J, with 12 bases between the two ends. The CDR3 covers 15 residues. The CDR3 sequence is CASSFSESATDTQYF. CDR3 sequence (DNA): TGTGCCAGCAGTTTTTCGGAGAGTGCCACAGATACGCAGTATTTT.

This clonotype was observed at least ten times. The gene calls are TRBV7-9 and TRBJ2-2; D is possibly TRBD1 (6 bases). The CDR3 loop spans 13 amino acids. The V end lost 5 bases, the J end lost 10 bases, and 14 bases lay between the germline ends. From germline, CDR1 is SEHNR and CDR2 FQNEAQ (reference sequence). The CDR3 DNA reads as TGTGCCAGCAGCCTAGGGGGAGTTGCGGAGCTGTTTTTT. It is translated as CASSLGGVAELFF.

This clonotype was observed a few times. The chain recombines TRBV24-1 with TRBJ2-1; D may be TRBD2 (6 bases). The CDR3 sequence is 14 residues long. CDR1 and CDR2 from the germline V gene are KGHDR and SFDVKD. With 3 bases removed from V and 8 bases from J, the gap between germline ends came to 13 bases. The CDR3 loop reads CATSDGDSTYEQFF. For the CDR3, the DNA is TGTGCCACCAGTGATGGGGACTCAACCTATGAGCAGTTCTTC.

This clonotype was detected a few times. The chain combines TRBV15 with TRBJ2-7; TRBD1 or TRBD2 may be the D gene (5 bases each). This CDR3 is 13 amino acids long. Germline assignment: CDR1 LNHNV and CDR2 YYDKDF (reference sequence). V lost 5 bases and J lost 3, with 11 bases in between. This CDR3 is CATSPGPGYEQYF. The DNA of the CDR3 is TGTGCCACCAGCCCGGGGCCTGGCTACGAGCAGTACTTC.

Regarding this clonotype: This could be a read error, since a much larger clone is one nucleotide away. V and J are TRBV2 and TRBJ2-2, with a possible D match to TRBD1 (6 bases). Germline CDR1 reads SNHLY; CDR2 reads FYNNEI. CDR3 length: 13 amino acids. CDR3 in amino acids: CASNRVNTGEQFF. CDR3 in DNA: TGTGCCAGCAACAGGGTGAACACCGGGGAGCAGTTTTTT.

This clonotype was picked up a small number of times. V and J are TRBV10-3 and TRBJ1-1; D is uncertain. The CDR3 is made up of 12 amino acids. Germline V CDR1 and CDR2: ENHRY, SYGVKD. Trimming left V 4 bases short and J 0 bases short, with 3 bases between. In DNA, the CDR3 is TGTGCCATCAGTGGTATGAACACTGAAGCTTTCTTT. Its protein is CAISGMNTEAFF.